This TCR beta chain was captured by sequencing in a study of T-cell reconstitution after alpha-beta-depleted transplantation in children. The study, taken as a whole, reports: Reports say that about two months after transplant, the alpha-beta T cells came out of several hundred graft clones that had expanded. TCRbeta diversity was high at day 60 in some patients (a result of surviving recipient T cells and thymic progenitors). Newly produced T cells mostly accounted for T-cell counts and diversity one year post-transplant.

Using unique molecular identifiers, the investigators prepared the TCRbeta library. TCRdb recomputed calls from the PCR reads with MiXCR, one row per CDR3 protein. This sample yields approximately 490,000 distinct CDR3 sequences, of which about 10% are seen a single time; about 2.1% belongs to the top ten. Worth noting for this clonotype: What it binds is unknown.

Source: PBMCs, taken before TCRalphabeta/CD19-depleted stem cell transplant. The receptor was isolated from a child aged 2 to 10 with inherited bone marrow failure, due to receive a stem cell transplant.

The CDR3 sequence is CASSKTSGRDNEQFF. CDR3 sequence (DNA): TGTGCCAGCAGCAAGACTAGCGGGAGGGACAATGAGCAGTTCTTC. J is TRBJ2-1 and V is TRBV7-6; 14 positions match TRBD2. Germline V gene data show CDR1 as SGHVS and CDR2 as FNYEAQ. The CDR3 loop spans 15 amino acids. With V trimmed by 5 bases and J by 5 bases, 2 bases remained unmatched.